This T cell receptor beta chain derives from a study of CD8+CD57+ T cells in acquired aplastic anemia. Study-level background: Sorting CD4+ and CD8+ cells gave DNA averaging about 3.1 ug. The study's findings and limits: Patients and controls turned out to have twenty-nine CD8+ CDR3 sequences in common.

Individuals selected for sequencing had exhibited CD8+CD57+ cell expansion on flow cytometry. According to the study, genomic DNA was the template for TCR beta VDJ and CDR3 profiling. TCRdb reanalysed the reads using MiXCR and keeps one entry per CDR3 protein. The sample carries 150,000 to 200,000 distinct CDR3 sequences, nearly 50% recorded once. Trimming left V 0 bases short and J 8 bases short, with 14 bases between. The CDR3 is 15 amino acids. CDR1 KGHSH and CDR2 LQKENI come from the germline V gene. This clonotype was seen a few times. Antigen: not known. Input material: sorted CD4+, CD8+, or CD8+CD57+ T cells (not recorded which) from PBMCs. The origin of this receptor is a human donor with aplastic anemia. The chain has TRBV18 and TRBJ2-4; D call uncertain. DNA of the CDR3: TGTGCCAGCTCACCACCTGGTTCTACTGGAGACATTCAGTACTTC. Translated, it gives CASSPPGSTGDIQYF. The complete variable domain, with remaining parts taken from reference TRBV18 and TRBJ2-4, reads NAGVMQNPRHLVRRRGQEARLRCSPMKGHSHVYWYRQLPEEGLKFMVYLQKENIIDESGMPKERFSAEFPKEGPSILRIQQVVRGDSAAYFCASSPPGSTGDIQYFGAGTRLSVL.